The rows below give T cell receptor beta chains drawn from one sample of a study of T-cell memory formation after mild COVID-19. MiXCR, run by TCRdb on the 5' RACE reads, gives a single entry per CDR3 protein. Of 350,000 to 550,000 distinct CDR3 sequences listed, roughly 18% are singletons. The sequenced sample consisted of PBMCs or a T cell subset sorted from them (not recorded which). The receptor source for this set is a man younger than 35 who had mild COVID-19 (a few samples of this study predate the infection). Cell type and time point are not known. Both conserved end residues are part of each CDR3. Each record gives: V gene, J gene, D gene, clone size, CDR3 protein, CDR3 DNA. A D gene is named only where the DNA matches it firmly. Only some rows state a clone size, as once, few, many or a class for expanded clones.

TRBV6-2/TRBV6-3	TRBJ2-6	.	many	CASSYGGGANVLTF	TGTGCCAGCAGTTACGGGGGTGGGGCCAACGTCCTGACTTTC
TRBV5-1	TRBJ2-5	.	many	CASSFAGLETQYF	TGCGCCAGCAGCTTCGCGGGGCTTGAGACCCAGTACTTC
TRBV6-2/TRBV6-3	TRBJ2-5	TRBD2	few	CASSYGAGRRETQYF	TGTGCCAGCAGTTATGGAGCGGGGCGAAGAGAGACCCAGTACTTC
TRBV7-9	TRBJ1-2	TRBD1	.	CASSLGQSGYTF	TGTGCCAGCAGCTTGGGACAGTCTGGCTACACCTTC
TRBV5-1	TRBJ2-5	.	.	CASSRRPGNQETQYF	TGCGCCAGCAGCCGACGACCAGGCAACCAAGAGACCCAGTACTTC
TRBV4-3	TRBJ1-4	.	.	CASRQGHGGTEKLFF	TGCGCCAGCAGACAAGGGCACGGGGGCACTGAAAAACTGTTTTTT
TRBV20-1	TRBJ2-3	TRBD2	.	CRATSGGASTDTQYF	TGCAGGGCCACTAGCGGGGGGGCGTCTACAGATACGCAGTATTTT
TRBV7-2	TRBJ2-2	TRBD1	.	CASSNPGTVSRMLFF	TGTGCCAGCAGCAATCCCGGGACAGTCAGTAGGATGCTGTTTTTT
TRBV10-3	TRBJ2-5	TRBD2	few	CAITNLAGGETQYF	TGTGCCATCACCAACCTCGCGGGGGGGGAGACCCAGTACTTC
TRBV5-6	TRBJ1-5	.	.	CASSSRGAGGNQPQHF	TGTGCCAGCAGCTCAAGGGGGGCAGGGGGCAATCAGCCCCAGCATTTT
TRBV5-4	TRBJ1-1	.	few	CASSVPRVGNTEAFF	TGTGCCAGCAGCGTCCCGCGGGTGGGGAACACTGAAGCTTTCTTT
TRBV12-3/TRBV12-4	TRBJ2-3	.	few	CASSLGHLDTQYF	TGTGCCAGCAGTTTAGGGCACCTAGATACGCAGTATTTT
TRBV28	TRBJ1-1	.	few	CASCPRGSTEAFF	TGTGCCAGCTGCCCGCGTGGATCCACTGAAGCTTTCTTT
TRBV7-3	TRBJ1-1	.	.	CASSSFGGYTEAFF	TGTGCCAGCAGCTCCTTTGGGGGCTACACTGAAGCTTTCTTT
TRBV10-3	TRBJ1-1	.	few	CAIGAATMNTEAFF	TGTGCCATCGGGGCGGCCACGATGAACACTGAAGCTTTCTTT
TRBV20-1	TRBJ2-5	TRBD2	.	CSAAGRVLQETQYF	TGCAGTGCCGCAGGGAGGGTCCTTCAAGAGACCCAGTACTTC
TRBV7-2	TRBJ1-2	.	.	CASSLAELLTNGYTF	TGTGCCAGCAGCTTGGCTGAGCTCCTAACTAATGGCTACACCTTC
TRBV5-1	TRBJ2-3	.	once	CASGKFADTQYF	TGCGCCAGTGGAAAGTTTGCAGATACGCAGTATTTT
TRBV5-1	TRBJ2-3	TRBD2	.	CASSISGGAWPDTQYF	TGCGCCAGCAGCATTAGCGGGGGCGCATGGCCAGATACGCAGTATTTT
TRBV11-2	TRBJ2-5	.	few	CASSSAGISETQYF	TGTGCCAGCAGCTCCGCGGGGATCTCAGAGACCCAGTACTTC
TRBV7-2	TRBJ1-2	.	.	CASSSANRNGYTF	TGTGCCAGCAGCTCAGCGAACAGAAATGGCTACACCTTC
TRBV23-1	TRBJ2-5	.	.	CASSQSKEGHQETQYF	TGCGCCAGCAGTCAATCGAAAGAGGGGCATCAAGAGACCCAGTACTTC
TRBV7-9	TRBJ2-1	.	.	CASSSPRASQPYNEQFF	TGTGCCAGCAGCTCCCCCCGGGCCTCCCAGCCTTACAATGAGCAGTTCTTC
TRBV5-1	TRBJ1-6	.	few	CASSLGGEANSPLHF	TGCGCCAGCAGCTTGGGGGGGGAAGCGAATTCACCCCTCCACTTT
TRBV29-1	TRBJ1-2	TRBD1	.	CSGATGWTNYGYTF	TGCAGCGGGGCGACAGGGTGGACTAACTATGGCTACACCTTC
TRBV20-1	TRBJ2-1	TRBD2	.	CSARILAGGSNEQFF	TGCAGTGCTAGAATACTAGCGGGGGGCAGTAATGAGCAGTTCTTC
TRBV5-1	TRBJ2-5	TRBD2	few	CASSLGLAGDQETQYF	TGCGCCAGCAGCTTGGGACTAGCGGGGGATCAAGAGACCCAGTACTTC
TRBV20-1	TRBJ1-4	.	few	CSAKANEKLFF	TGCAGTGCGAAGGCTAATGAAAAACTGTTTTTT
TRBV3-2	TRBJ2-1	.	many	CASSHGLSSSYNEQFF	TGTGCCAGCAGCCACGGACTGTCGAGCTCCTACAATGAGCAGTTCTTC
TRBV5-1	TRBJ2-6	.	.	CASRTGVSGANVLTF	TGCGCCAGCAGAACGGGTGTCTCTGGGGCCAACGTCCTGACTTTC
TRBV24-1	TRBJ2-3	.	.	CATSRGRWTTDTQYF	TGTGCCACCAGTCGGGGACGGTGGACCACAGATACGCAGTATTTT
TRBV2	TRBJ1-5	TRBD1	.	CASKDRVGGNQPQHF	TGTGCCAGCAAGGACAGGGTGGGAGGCAATCAGCCCCAGCATTTT
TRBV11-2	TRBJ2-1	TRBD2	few	CASSPGGVYNEQFF	TGTGCCAGCAGCCCTGGGGGGGTCTACAATGAGCAGTTCTTC
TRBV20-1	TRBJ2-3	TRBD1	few	CSATIRGQGLTDTQYF	TGCAGTGCTACGATTAGGGGACAGGGCCTCACAGATACGCAGTATTTT
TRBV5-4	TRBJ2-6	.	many	CASSFGPGANVLTF	TGTGCCAGCAGCTTCGGGCCTGGGGCCAACGTCCTGACTTTC
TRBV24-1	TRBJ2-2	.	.	CATSDLFGELFF	TGTGCCACCAGTGACCTGTTCGGGGAGCTGTTTTTT
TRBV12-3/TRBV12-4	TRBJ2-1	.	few	CASQEYNEQFF	TGTGCCAGCCAGGAATACAATGAGCAGTTCTTC
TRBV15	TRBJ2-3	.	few	CATSSRGGPTDTQYF	TGTGCCACCAGCAGCCGGGGCGGGCCTACAGATACGCAGTATTTT
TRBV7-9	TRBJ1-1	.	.	CASSHPAGAEAFF	TGTGCCAGCAGCCATCCGGCGGGGGCTGAAGCTTTCTTT
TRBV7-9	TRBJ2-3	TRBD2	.	CASRSGLAGRGDTQYF	TGTGCCAGCAGATCGGGACTAGCGGGGAGGGGAGATACGCAGTATTTT
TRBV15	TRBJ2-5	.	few	CATSRDTPLETQYF	TGTGCCACCAGCAGAGACACCCCGTTGGAGACCCAGTACTTC
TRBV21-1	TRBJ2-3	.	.	CASTPAATTDTQYF	TGTGCCAGCACCCCGGCCGCGACGACAGATACGCAGTATTTT